This TCR beta chain was identified during a study of cytomegalovirus exposure and HLA in healthy donors. Study-wide results and caveats: Roughly even sequencing depth across donors was the assumption behind the presence/absence analyses. Fewer N-insertions than the approximately 680-donor mean were reportedly shown by an Asian-associated ancestry cluster in a later analysis. DRB1 had the most TCR associations and HLA-C the fewest, a later analysis found, with rates varying by HLA locus.

Of note for this clone: The antigen remains undetermined.

It was with 60 Vbeta and 13 Jbeta primers that the PCR ran. Clones were read by immunoSEQ multiplex PCR, and TCRdb kept only the in-frame ones, dropping some. The table shows about 200,000 clones, with 70% to 85% occurring only once. The origin of this receptor is a boy younger than 10 in good health and CMV-seronegative. Sequenced material: PBMCs.

CDR3 bases: TGTGCCAGCAGCGACGGGACAGGGCCCACTGAAGCTTTCTTT. This gives the protein CASSDGTGPTEAFF. This chain uses TRBV5-6 with TRBJ1-1; TRBD1 matches 9 bases. Looked up from germline, CDR1 is SGHDT and CDR2 is YYEEEE. CDR3 length equals 14 residues. J gave up 4 bases and V 4 bases, and 5 bases lay outside the gene matches.